This TCR beta chain was identified during a study of T cell responses to AZD1222 COVID-19 vaccine. Broader study findings: Only 5 or 6 people who got AZD1222 tested seropositive at baseline. Repertoire sampling happened only post peak T cell response. Elevations in Spike-specific TCR breadth and depth followed administration of two AZD1222 doses.

About this clone itself: Its cognate antigen is unknown.

The method was immunoSEQ multiplex PCR; TCRdb's version includes in-frame clones alone and lacks a portion of them. The sample contains around 130,000 clones, approximately 90% of which appear only once. The V gene end was trimmed by 12 bases and the J gene end by 0 bases; junction bases not matched to a gene: 16. Germline V gives CDR1 KGHDR, CDR2 SFDVKD. This CDR3 contains 18 residues. The TCR sequence derives from an adult who received the MenACWY meningococcal vaccine as a control. The starting material was peripheral blood, obtained 28 days after the second dose of the MenACWY control vaccine. The rearrangement joins TRBV24-1 to TRBJ1-6, with 7 bases aligning to TRBD1. DNA for the CDR3: TGTGCCCCTATCCTAGAGACAGGGCCCAGCTCCTATAATTCACCCCTCCACTTT. Translated: CAPILETGPSSYNSPLHF.